One sample yielded the 30 T cell receptor beta chains listed below, sequenced in a study of monozygotic twins with inflammatory bowel disease. For each CDR3 protein, TCRdb gives one entry from its re-call of the 5' RACE reads, without DNA. Its listing shows roughly 170,000 distinct CDR3 sequences. Sequences were obtained from blood. These receptors all stem from a human donor with ulcerative colitis or Crohn's disease, or a healthy co-twin of an affected twin (not recorded which).

The CDR3 loop is CASSLSMEGGYGYTF. This chain uses TRBV27 with TRBJ1-2. The CDR3 spans 15 residues. Germline loops: CDR1 MNHEY, CDR2 SMNVEV (reference sequence).

This chain uses TRBV12-3 or TRBV12-4 with TRBJ1-1; checking the TCRdb D call of TRBD1 is not possible without DNA. CDR3 length equals 13 residues. CDR3 sequence: CASSLGSREQAFF.

The rearrangement joins TRBV11-2 to TRBJ1-1; TCRdb's D call of TRBD1 is untestable without DNA. CDR1 and CDR2 (germline): SGHAT, FQNNGV. There are 16 residues in the CDR3. The CDR3 reads CASSLGDRIMNTEAFF. Full variable domain (missing parts from reference TRBV11-2 and TRBJ1-1): EAGVAQSPRYKIIEKRQSVAFWCNPISGHATLYWYQQILGQGPKLLIQFQNNGVVDDSQLPKDRFSAERLKGVDSTLKIQPAKLEDSAVYLCASSLGDRIMNTEAFFGQGTRLTVV.

This chain links TRBV15 with TRBJ2-7. CDR1 is LNHNV, CDR2 YYDKDF, per germline (reference sequence). The length of the CDR3 is 17 residues. CDR3 region: CATSRDRPQPALGEQYF.

Here the CDR3 reads CASSYRDGNGANVLTF. This chain joins TRBV6-2 or TRBV6-3 and TRBJ2-6; TCRdb designates TRBD1, a call that cannot be tested without DNA. The CDR3 runs 16 residues. CDR1 is MNHEY and CDR2 is SVGEGT in the germline V gene.

V is TRBV27 and J is TRBJ2-7. From germline, CDR1 is MNHEY and CDR2 SMNVEV (reference sequence). CDR3 length equals 14 residues. CDR3 residues: CASSPTGTSYEQYF.

CDR3 loop: CASSLDSPSGGGTGELFF. This chain joins TRBV5-4 and TRBJ2-2; as DNA is missing, the TRBD2 call by TCRdb cannot be tested. Germline CDR1 SGHNT, CDR2 YYREEE (reference sequence). The CDR3 is 18 amino acids.

This rearrangement joins TRBV5-1 to TRBJ2-2; with no DNA, the TCRdb D assignment of TRBD2 cannot be verified. The CDR3 is 15 amino acids. Germline V CDR1 and CDR2: SGHRS, YFSETQ. The CDR3: CASSYLAGYTGELFF.

The chain employs TRBV12-3 or TRBV12-4 and TRBJ2-7. This CDR3 region has 14 residues. The CDR3 protein is CASSSLAVDYEQYF.

The V and J genes are TRBV7-2 and TRBJ1-6; TCRdb outputs TRBD1, but without DNA this stays unchecked. The CDR3 runs 15 residues. Per germline, CDR1 SGHTA and CDR2 FQGNSA. The CDR3 loop is CASSPATGPYSPLHF.

This CDR3 is CASSLQGGETQYF. The chain has TRBV6-6 and TRBJ2-5; the TRBD1 assignment by TCRdb is unverifiable without DNA. The germline gives CDR1 MNHNY, CDR2 SVGAGI (reference sequence). The CDR3 extends over 13 amino acids.

The V and J genes are TRBV7-6 and TRBJ2-1; TCRdb designates TRBD1, a call that cannot be tested without DNA. CDR1 SGHVS and CDR2 FNYEAQ come from the germline V gene. CDR3 length: 16 amino acids. The CDR3 protein is CASSSSPGTIHNEQFF.

V gene TRBV30 combines with J gene TRBJ2-6; the D call of TRBD1 rests on TCRdb alone, since no DNA is present to check it. CDR3 length: 13 residues. Germline V CDR1 and CDR2: GTSNPN, SVGIG (reference sequence). The CDR3 spells CASPSTGANVLTF.

The chain has TRBV20-1 and TRBJ1-5; without DNA, the TCRdb call of TRBD1 cannot be checked. This CDR3 is built from 14 residues. Germline assignment: CDR1 DFQATT and CDR2 SNEGSKA (reference sequence). The CDR3 sequence: CSAVGGRANQPQHF.

The V gene is TRBV11-2, the J gene TRBJ2-5. Germline V gene sequence: CDR1 SGHAT, CDR2 FQNNGV. The CDR3 has 15 residues. The CDR3 spells CASSLRPASQETQYF.

The chain recombines TRBV7-8 with TRBJ1-3; checking the TCRdb D call of TRBD1 is not possible without DNA. CDR3 length: 18 amino acids. CDR1 is SGHVS, CDR2 FQNEAQ, per germline. The chain's CDR3 is CASSSKRDRDLSGNTIYF.

CDR3 amino acids: CASSGQRGAGTDTQYF. The chain joins TRBV6-1 to TRBJ2-3; TCRdb picks TRBD1, but there is no DNA to check that call. This CDR3 has 16 amino acids. Germline CDR1 MNHNS, CDR2 SASEGT.

The chain links TRBV7-2 to TRBJ2-3; the TCRdb call, TRBD2, lacks DNA for checking. Per the germline V gene, CDR1 is SGHTA and CDR2 is FQGNSA. This CDR3 has 14 residues. CDR3 region: CASSSGLAGDTQYF.

The chain recombines TRBV7-3 with TRBJ2-2; without DNA, the TCRdb call of TRBD2 cannot be checked. CDR1 is SGHTA, CDR2 FQGTGA, per germline. The CDR3 sequence is 15 residues long. This chain's CDR3 is CASSLTGSGTGELFF. The complete variable domain, with remaining parts taken from reference TRBV7-3 and TRBJ2-2, reads GAGVSQTPSNKVTEKGKYVELRCDPISGHTALYWYRQSLGQGPEFLIYFQGTGAADDSGLPNDRFFAVRPEGSVSTLKIQRTERGDSAVYLCASSLTGSGTGELFFGEGSRLTVL.

V usage is TRBV25-1 and J usage is TRBJ1-2. The germline CDR1 and CDR2 sequences are MGHDK and SYGVNS. The CDR3 consists of 14 residues. The CDR3 sequence is CASSETGDSGGYTF.

The rearrangement links TRBV5-1 to TRBJ2-1; TCRdb designates TRBD1, a call that cannot be tested without DNA. The CDR3 length is 15 residues. CDR1 and CDR2 from the germline V gene are SGHRS and YFSETQ. The CDR3 protein is CASSVSGTGYNEQFF.

The chain has TRBV3-1 and TRBJ1-5. Germline lookup yields CDR1 LGHDT and CDR2 YNNKEL (reference sequence). The CDR3 loop spans 13 amino acids. CDR3 residues: CASSQTPHQPQHF.

The rearrangement joins TRBV7-6 to TRBJ2-1; TCRdb reports TRBD2, a call that lacks DNA to check it against. Looked up from germline, CDR1 is SGHVS and CDR2 is FNYEAQ. The CDR3 consists of 17 residues. CDR3 amino acids: CASSFPAGLAGDNEQFF.

V is TRBV2 and J is TRBJ2-7. Germline V lookup: CDR1 SNHLY, CDR2 FYNNEI. The length of the CDR3 is 11 residues. The CDR3 is CASNSGYEQYF.

The chain combines TRBV9 with TRBJ2-1; TCRdb designates TRBD2, a call that cannot be tested without DNA. CDR3 length: 15 amino acids. The V gene's germline CDR1 is SGDLS and CDR2 YYNGEE. The CDR3 sequence is CASSASGAQGNEQFF.

This chain uses TRBV28 with TRBJ2-2; TCRdb outputs TRBD2, but without DNA this stays unchecked. This CDR3 comprises 14 residues. Germline V gene data show CDR1 as MDHEN and CDR2 as SYDVKM. The CDR3 loop is CASIQGGDTGELFF.

The CDR3 loop is CSARELRGRWNTEAFF. The rearrangement joins TRBV20-1 to TRBJ1-1; the TCRdb D gene call, TRBD1, has no DNA to confirm it. There are 16 residues in the CDR3. Germline V gives CDR1 DFQATT, CDR2 SNEGSKA (reference sequence).

The chain combines TRBV20-1 with TRBJ2-7; lacking DNA, the TRBD2 call made by TCRdb goes unchecked. The CDR3 contains 13 residues. Germline CDR1 reads DFQATT; CDR2 reads SNEGSKA (reference sequence). This chain's CDR3 is CSAREDSYYEQYF.

The chain joins TRBV7-2 to TRBJ1-1. The V gene's germline CDR1 is SGHTA and CDR2 FQGNSA. The CDR3 runs 13 residues. The CDR3 region is CASSLGEVGIAFF.

The chain couples TRBV5-1 to TRBJ1-1. CDR3 length: 11 amino acids. CDR1 and CDR2 from the germline V gene are SGHRS and YFSETQ. CDR3 protein: CASSSVTEAFF.